This entry is about one TCR beta chain. Its antigen has not been determined. For this chain, trimming is 6 bases at the V end and 4 bases at the J end, and the number of junction bases without a gene match is 11. Its CDR3 holds 15 amino acids, cysteine through phenylalanine. The kept DNA is CDR3 alone, 45 bases in frame from the first base. As encoded in the germline V gene, CDR1 is SGHTA while CDR2 is FQGNSA. This sample is part of a study of cytomegalovirus exposure and HLA in healthy donors listed by TCRdb under 2017. A note on the overall study: An earlier analysis of approximately 640 of the donors reported about 250 Gb of sequence data and some 100 million unique TCR beta sequences from some 180 million T cells. An early release that covered roughly 600 HLA-typed donors contained approximately 300 gigabases of sequencing data and 65 million to 100 million unique TCR sequences. Of the roughly 400 genotyped donors, 81% fell in the genetic ancestry cluster associated with self-reported Caucasian donors. The study aimed to test whether cataloging public T cell receptors could reveal signatures of past pathogen exposure. Using immunosequencing, the study profiled T cell repertoires from about 620 subjects and related those repertoires to cytomegalovirus serostatus. Along with the approximately 620-subject first cohort, a separate validation cohort of approximately 110 different subjects was used. The study combined high-throughput TCR immunosequencing, statistical association of individual TCRs with disease status, and machine learning to predict cytomegalovirus infection status. In a later analysis, previously published TCR beta repertoires from roughly 710 donors were re-analyzed and high-resolution HLA genotyping was added so that TCR occurrence patterns could be studied. Rather than using new phenotypic data, the later analysis identified candidate immune exposures from TCR beta sequences and from how often those sequences occurred across donors. In an earlier analysis of 500 to 650 of the donors, high-throughput TCR beta sequencing was used to judge whether each TCR beta V gene segment behaved as functional or pseudogenic. Donor age, sex, ethnicity and CMV serostatus were compiled alongside the repertoire data. In a later genetic analysis, genome-wide SNP genotypes for about three fifths of the roughly 670 donors were used, and that subset was treated as a discovery cohort. All discovery cohort repertoires had been generated on a single sequencing platform. Class I and class II HLA loci were covered by the typing at four-digit resolution. Typing coverage differed by locus: A, B, C, DRB1 and DQB1 were typed in about 620-630 donors, DQA1 in about 560, DPA1 in 600 to 610, and DPB1 in 472. A few DR-DQ haplotypes were handled as single units for association and clustering because linkage in the cohort was strong. Among 398 genotyped donors of the cohort, an average of around 240,000 unique TCR beta nucleotide sequences were sequenced per donor, about a sixth of them non-productive. The study at large found these results: The study gave a list of roughly 150 TCR beta chains associated with cytomegalovirus. When HLA alleles, especially DR and DQ, strongly co-occurred, attributing TCR associations to individual alleles was difficult. According to a later analysis, TCR association rates differed among HLA loci, with DRB1 alleles showing the most associated TCRs and HLA-C alleles showing the fewest. Compared with equally common non-associated chains, HLA-associated TCR beta chains in a later analysis were more clonally expanded and had lower generation probabilities. Cytomegalovirus status was reported to be diagnosed by the classifier with high specificity and sensitivity in both the original and validation cohorts. The authors suggested that the approach could potentially be extended to other disease states and immunological phenotypes. A further reported finding was that TCR beta sequences accurately predicted the HLA-A and HLA-B alleles for most subjects in the first cohort. The presence/absence analyses assumed that sequencing depth was roughly uniform across donors, and that assumption may not be true. Compared with the roughly 670-donor mean, donors in an Asian-associated ancestry cluster had fewer N-insertions in productive TCRs, according to a later genetic analysis. Because counts were too low, roughly 17 rarely observed V segments, including chromosome 9 orphons, were left out of the earlier analysis of about 620 of the donors. Only TCR beta chains were sequenced in this cohort, and the absence of alpha or paired-chain data limited detectable features. In a later genetic analysis, a missense DCLRE1C variant was associated with V-gene and J-gene trimming of TCR beta chains, and the association was replicated in an independent cohort. The 87-base-pair reads could not distinguish some IMGT-functional V segments, including TRBV6-2 and TRBV6-3, so those segments were excluded. A few of the identified cytomegalovirus-associated TCR beta chains were confirmed in vitro to be specific for cytomegalovirus antigens. Most TCR sequences were seen in very few donors, while some public TCRs were found in many individuals. In an earlier analysis of some 500 of the donors, most TCR beta V segments appeared in productive rearrangements about 90% or about 30% of the time, broadly matching IMGT annotations. Correlated functional status among segregating V segments might be attributable to linkage disequilibrium, but an unknown experimental factor could not be ruled out. The sequencing pipeline was judged likely to have produced a cluster of highly shared sequence variants as a technical artifact. In a later analysis, most CMV-associated TCR beta chains were found to appear HLA-restricted, with HLA associations seemingly driven largely by CMV exposure. At a false discovery rate of 0.05, a later analysis linked 16,951 TCR beta sequences to specific HLA alleles. HLA typing was unavailable for some donors at each locus, so association tests used only the typed subset. According to a later analysis, parvovirus B19, influenza, CMV and Epstein-Barr virus appeared linked to several top co-occurrence clusters. The only immune exposure information available for the cohort was CMV serostatus.

The cohort comprised around 700 healthy bone marrow donors. At the time of sampling, all cohort members were nominally healthy, though unrecorded immune exposures were likely present. The donor tested CMV seronegative, placing the donor among the roughly 350 seronegative members of the cohort. A peripheral blood sample was collected from each donor, and TCR beta sequencing was performed on peripheral blood mononuclear cells. Genomic DNA extraction from the blood cell samples was performed with the Qiagen DNeasy Blood Extraction Kit. The method behind the library was the immunoSEQ multiplex PCR assay. For the multiplex PCR, a mixture combining 60 forward primers for TCR Vbeta segments and 13 reverse primers for TCR Jbeta segments was used. A multiplex PCR assay on genomic DNA amplified the CDR3 region of rearranged TCR beta genes. The Illumina HiSeq System was used to sequence the amplified TCR beta libraries as 87-base-pair reads. Turning to the authors' computational methods: Across the roughly 640 repertoires, a later analysis counted roughly 84 million unique TCR beta chains, roughly 11 million of which were shared by at least two donors. To remove PCR and sequencing errors, raw reads were error-corrected and collapsed into unique sequences using a nearest-neighbor algorithm that merged closely related sequences. Alignment of CDR3 sequences to IMGT reference sequences was used to assign V, D and J gene segments. For a sequence to be retained, a match of at least six nucleotides was required to both a V gene segment and a J gene segment. A rearrangement counted as productive if the CDR3 had no stop codons and remained in frame with V and J, and every other rearrangement counted as non-productive. CDR3 was defined according to IMGT convention as the region running from the second conserved V-encoded cysteine to the conserved J-encoded phenylalanine. The earlier analysis of fewer than 750 of the donors excluded sequences that lacked an unambiguous match to a single V gene segment. In an earlier analysis of approximately 560 of the donors, a V segment was called functional when productive rearrangements were above 56.7%, and segregating when the standard deviation between donors exceeded 5%. A statistical classification framework was developed to diagnose cytomegalovirus status using the catalog of TCR beta chain sequences. V and J gene assignment, in a later analysis, came from comparing TCR nucleotide sequences with IMGT/GENE-DB human TR gene sequences. Using the TCRdist pipeline, a later analysis assigned CDR3 sequences along with most-parsimonious VDJ recombination scenarios. A later analysis defined each TCR beta chain by its CDR3 amino acid sequence plus V-gene family, and excluded reads lacking a unique V-gene family. In a later analysis, nearly 600 highly shared, low-generation-probability nucleotide sequences were removed to address suspected cross-contamination and a sequencing artifact. A later analysis calculated a clonal expansion index for each public chain from normalized within-repertoire ranks of inferred template counts. Generation probabilities in a later analysis came from a VDJ recombination model fitted to out-of-frame rearrangements, and those results were checked against IGoR. A later analysis scored TCR-TCR, TCR-HLA and TCR-CMV co-occurrence with hypergeometric tests, applying a repertoire-size bias correction to TCR pairs. False discovery rates were estimated in a later analysis by permuting HLA or CMV assignments 20 times. In a later analysis, co-occurring TCRs were grouped using DBSCAN, with TCRdist sequence similarity added in when clustering inside HLA-allele-positive subsets. Repertoires with fewer than 30,000 or more than 120,000 public chains, plus five repertoires with anomalous nucleotide sharing, were excluded from co-occurrence clustering. TCRdb limited this immuneACCESS table to in-frame rearrangements with V and J called. A share of clones is missing; checked studies link under half to unresolved V genes, and the rest is unexplained. The DNA gave D and trimming, while V, J and clone size come from that table. The table for this sample shows some 130,000 clones. The ten most abundant clones make up about 1.8% of the sample.

This sequence was found in a man aged 18 to 29 in good health and CMV-seronegative. Here the chain combines TRBV7-2 and TRBJ2-7; TRBD2 matches 8 bases in the middle. Input material: PBMCs. The base sequence is TGTGCCAGCAGTGTCCGGGGGGGGGTCGGGTACGAGCAGTACTTC. Its product reads: CASSVRGGVGYEQYF.